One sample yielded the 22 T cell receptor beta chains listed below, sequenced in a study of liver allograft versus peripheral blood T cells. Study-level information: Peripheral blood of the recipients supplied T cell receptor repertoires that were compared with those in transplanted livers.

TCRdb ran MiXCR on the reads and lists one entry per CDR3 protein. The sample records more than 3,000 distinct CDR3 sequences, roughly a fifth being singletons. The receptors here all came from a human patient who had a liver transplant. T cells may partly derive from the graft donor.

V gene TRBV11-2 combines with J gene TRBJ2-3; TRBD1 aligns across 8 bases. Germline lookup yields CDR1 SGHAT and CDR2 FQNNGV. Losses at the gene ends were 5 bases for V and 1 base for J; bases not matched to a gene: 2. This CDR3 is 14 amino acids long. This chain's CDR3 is CASSPTGGTDTQYF. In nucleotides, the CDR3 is TGTGCCAGCAGCCCGACAGGGGGCACAGATACGCAGTATTTT.

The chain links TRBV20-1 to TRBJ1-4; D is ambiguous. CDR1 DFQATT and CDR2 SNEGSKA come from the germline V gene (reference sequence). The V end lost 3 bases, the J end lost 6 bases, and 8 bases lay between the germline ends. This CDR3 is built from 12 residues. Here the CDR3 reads CSARGYDEKLFF. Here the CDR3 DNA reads TGCAGTGCTAGGGGGTACGATGAAAAACTGTTTTTT.

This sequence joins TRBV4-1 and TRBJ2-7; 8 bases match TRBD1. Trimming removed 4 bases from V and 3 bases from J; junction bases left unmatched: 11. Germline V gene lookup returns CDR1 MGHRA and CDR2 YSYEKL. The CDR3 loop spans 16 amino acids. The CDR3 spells CASSRALGTGVYEQYF. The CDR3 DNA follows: TGCGCCAGCAGCCGGGCCCTAGGGACAGGAGTCTACGAGCAGTACTTC.

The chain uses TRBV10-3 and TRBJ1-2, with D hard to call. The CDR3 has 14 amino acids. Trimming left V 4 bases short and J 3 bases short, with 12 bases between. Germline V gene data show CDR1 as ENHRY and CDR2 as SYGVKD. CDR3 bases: TGTGCCATCAGTGTTGCCGGACGGGACTATGGCTACACCTTC. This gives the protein CAISVAGRDYGYTF.

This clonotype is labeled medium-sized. CDR3 sequence (DNA): TGTGCCAGCAGCTTGGGGTATGGGACAGGGGCTCGAGGTAGTAACACTGAAGCTTTCTTT. Translation gives CASSLGYGTGARGSNTEAFF. This chain connects TRBV5-4 to TRBJ1-1; 10 bases line up with TRBD1. V was pared by 0 bases and J by 2 bases, with 16 bases of the junction left unmatched. Per the germline V gene, CDR1 is SGHNT and CDR2 is YYREEE (reference sequence). The CDR3 runs 20 residues.

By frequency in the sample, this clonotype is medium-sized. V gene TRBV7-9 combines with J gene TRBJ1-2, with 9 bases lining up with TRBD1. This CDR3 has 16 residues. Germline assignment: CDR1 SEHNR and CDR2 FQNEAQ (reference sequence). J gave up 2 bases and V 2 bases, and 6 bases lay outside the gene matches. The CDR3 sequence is CASSLSSGTGNYGYTF. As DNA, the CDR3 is TGTGCCAGCAGCTTATCCTCCGGGACAGGGAACTATGGCTACACCTTC.

CDR3 sequence: CASSSSTGRGVETQYF. The DNA for the CDR3 is TGTGCCAGCAGCTCCTCGACAGGGAGAGGAGTAGAGACCCAGTACTTC. This chain joins TRBV9 and TRBJ2-5, with 7 bases matching TRBD1. Germline values: CDR1 SGDLS, CDR2 YYNGEE. This CDR3 is built from 16 residues. Trimming cost V 4 bases and J 4 bases; bases outside gene matches: 13.

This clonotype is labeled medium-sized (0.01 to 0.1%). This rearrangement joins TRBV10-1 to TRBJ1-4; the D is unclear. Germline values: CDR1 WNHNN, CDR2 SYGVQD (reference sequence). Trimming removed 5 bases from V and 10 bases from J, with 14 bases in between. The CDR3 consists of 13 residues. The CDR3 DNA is TGCGCCAGCAGTCCAGGCCAAGGCGGAAAACTGTTTTTT. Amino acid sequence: CASSPGQGGKLFF.

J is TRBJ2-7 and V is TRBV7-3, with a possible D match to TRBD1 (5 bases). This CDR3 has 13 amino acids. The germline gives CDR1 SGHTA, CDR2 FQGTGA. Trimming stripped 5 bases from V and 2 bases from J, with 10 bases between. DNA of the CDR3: TGTGCCAGCAGCCTAGGGGATACCTACGAGCAGTACTTC. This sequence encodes CASSLGDTYEQYF.

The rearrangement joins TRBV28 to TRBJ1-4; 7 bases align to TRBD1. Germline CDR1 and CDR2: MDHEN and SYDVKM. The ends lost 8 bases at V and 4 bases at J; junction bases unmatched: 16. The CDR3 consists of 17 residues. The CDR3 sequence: CASVSNPGTAINEKLFF. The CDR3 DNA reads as TGTGCCAGCGTTAGTAACCCCGGGACAGCTATTAATGAAAAACTGTTTTTT.

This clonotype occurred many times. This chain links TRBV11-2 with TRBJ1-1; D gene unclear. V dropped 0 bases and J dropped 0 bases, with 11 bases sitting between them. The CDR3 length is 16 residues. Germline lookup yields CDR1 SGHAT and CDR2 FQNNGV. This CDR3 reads CASSLDERGLNTEAFF. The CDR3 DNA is TGTGCCAGCAGCTTAGATGAGCGCGGGTTGAACACTGAAGCTTTCTTT.

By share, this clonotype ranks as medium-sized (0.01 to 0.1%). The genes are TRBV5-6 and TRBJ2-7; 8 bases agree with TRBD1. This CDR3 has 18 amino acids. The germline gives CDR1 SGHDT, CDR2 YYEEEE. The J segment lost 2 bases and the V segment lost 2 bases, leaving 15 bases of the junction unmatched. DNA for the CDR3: TGTGCCAGCAGCTTTCGGACAGGGAGCCCTCTGGAACCCTACGAGCAGTACTTC. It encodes CASSFRTGSPLEPYEQYF.

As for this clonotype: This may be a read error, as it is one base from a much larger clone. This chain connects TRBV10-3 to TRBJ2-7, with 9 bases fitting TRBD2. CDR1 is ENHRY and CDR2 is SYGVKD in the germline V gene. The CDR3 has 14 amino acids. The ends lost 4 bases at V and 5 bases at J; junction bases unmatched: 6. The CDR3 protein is CAISALAGFNEQYF. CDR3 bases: TGTGCCATCAGTGCCCTAGCGGGATTTAACGAGCAGTACTTC.

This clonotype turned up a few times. The CDR3 DNA sequence: TGTGCCAGCAGGGCGGGAGGGCCGGTTCGAGGCTACGAGCAGTACTTC. Protein product: CASRAGGPVRGYEQYF. The chain combines TRBV2 with TRBJ2-7; 9 bases map to TRBD2. V gave up 6 bases and J gave up 3 bases; unmatched junction bases: 12. Germline CDR1 SNHLY, CDR2 FYNNEI. This CDR3 is 16 amino acids long.

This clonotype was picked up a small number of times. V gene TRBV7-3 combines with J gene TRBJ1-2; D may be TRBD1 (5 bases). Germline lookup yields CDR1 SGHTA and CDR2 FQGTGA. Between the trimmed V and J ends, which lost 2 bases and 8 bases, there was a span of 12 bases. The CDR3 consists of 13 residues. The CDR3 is CASSLGGSEGYTF. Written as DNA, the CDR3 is TGTGCCAGCAGCTTAGGGGGGTCGGAGGGCTACACCTTC.

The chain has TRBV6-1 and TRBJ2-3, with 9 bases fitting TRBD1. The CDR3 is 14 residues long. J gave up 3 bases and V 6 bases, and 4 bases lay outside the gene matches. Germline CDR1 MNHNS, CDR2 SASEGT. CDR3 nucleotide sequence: TGTGCCAGCAGCCAGGACAGGGGAACAGATACGCAGTATTTT. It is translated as CASSQDRGTDTQYF.

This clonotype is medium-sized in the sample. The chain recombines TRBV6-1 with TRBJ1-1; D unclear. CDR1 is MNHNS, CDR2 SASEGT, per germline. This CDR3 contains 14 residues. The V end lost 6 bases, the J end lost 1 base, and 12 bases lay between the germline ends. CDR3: CASSLIPGNTEAFF. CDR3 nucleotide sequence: TGTGCCAGCAGCTTAATTCCAGGGAACACTGAAGCTTTCTTT.

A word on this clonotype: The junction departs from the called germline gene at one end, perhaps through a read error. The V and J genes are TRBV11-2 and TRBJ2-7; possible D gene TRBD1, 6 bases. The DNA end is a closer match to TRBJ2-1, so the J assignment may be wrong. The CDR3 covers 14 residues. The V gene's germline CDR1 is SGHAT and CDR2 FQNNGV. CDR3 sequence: CASTLMTGPYEQFF. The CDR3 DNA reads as TGTGCCAGCACCTTAATGACAGGTCCCTACGAGCAGTTCTTC.

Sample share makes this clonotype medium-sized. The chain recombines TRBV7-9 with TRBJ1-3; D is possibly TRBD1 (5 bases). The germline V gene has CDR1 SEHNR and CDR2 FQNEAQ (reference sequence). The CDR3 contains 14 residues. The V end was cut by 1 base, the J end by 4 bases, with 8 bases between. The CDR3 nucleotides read TGTGCCAGCAGCTTAGGGGGACGGGGAAACACCATATATTTT. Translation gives CASSLGGRGNTIYF.

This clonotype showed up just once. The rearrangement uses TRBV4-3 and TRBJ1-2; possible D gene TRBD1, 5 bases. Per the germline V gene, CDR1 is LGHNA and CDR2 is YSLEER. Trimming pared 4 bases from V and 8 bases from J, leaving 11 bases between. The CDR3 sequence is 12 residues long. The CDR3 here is CASSPQRGGYTF. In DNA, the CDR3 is TGCGCCAGCAGCCCCCAGAGGGGAGGCTACACCTTC.

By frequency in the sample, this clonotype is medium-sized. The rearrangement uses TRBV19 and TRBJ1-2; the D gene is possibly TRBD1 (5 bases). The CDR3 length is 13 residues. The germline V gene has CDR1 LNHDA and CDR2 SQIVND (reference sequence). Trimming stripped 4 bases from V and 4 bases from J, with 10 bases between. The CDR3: CASSSRDGYGYTF. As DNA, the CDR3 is TGTGCCAGTAGTAGCCGGGACGGCTATGGCTACACCTTC.

CDR3 sequence: CASSSDSSYEQYF. CDR3 coding DNA: TGTGCCAGCAGTTCCGACTCCTCCTACGAGCAGTACTTC. This rearrangement joins TRBV6-2 or TRBV6-3 to TRBJ2-7; unclear D gene. Germline V lookup: CDR1 MNHEY, CDR2 SVGEGT. The CDR3 is made up of 13 amino acids. The germline V and J ends were trimmed by 4 bases and 0 bases, with 7 bases remaining between them.